This TCR beta chain was recorded in a study of T cell changes during pregnancy in multiple sclerosis. This clone was seen just once. TCRdb's copy holds only in-frame clones and misses some; the assay was immunoSEQ multiplex PCR. In the table there are approximately 88,000 clones, roughly 94% of which are singletons. V was pared by 5 bases and J by 3 bases, with 10 bases of the junction left unmatched. CDR3 length: 16 amino acids. Germline V gene lookup returns CDR1 MDHEN and CDR2 SYDVKM. The origin of this receptor is a female donor with multiple sclerosis, enrolled in a pregnancy study. The V and J genes are TRBV28 and TRBJ2-3; 8 nucleotides align to TRBD1. This material consisted of peripheral blood, taken in the third trimester of pregnancy. The CDR3 is CASSASDRVGTDTQYF. The CDR3 DNA sequence: TGTGCCAGCAGTGCCTCGGACAGGGTGGGGACAGATACGCAGTATTTT.